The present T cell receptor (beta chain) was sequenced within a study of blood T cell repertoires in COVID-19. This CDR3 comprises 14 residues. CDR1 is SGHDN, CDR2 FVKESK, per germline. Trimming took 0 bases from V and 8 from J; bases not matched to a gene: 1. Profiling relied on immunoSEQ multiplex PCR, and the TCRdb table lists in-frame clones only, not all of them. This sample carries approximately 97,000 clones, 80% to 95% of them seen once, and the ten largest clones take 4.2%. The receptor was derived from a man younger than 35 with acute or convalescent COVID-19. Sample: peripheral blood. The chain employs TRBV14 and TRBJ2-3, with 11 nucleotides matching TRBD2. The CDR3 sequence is CASSQDLAGGTQYF. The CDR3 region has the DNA TGTGCCAGCAGCCAAGATCTAGCGGGAGGTACGCAGTATTTT.